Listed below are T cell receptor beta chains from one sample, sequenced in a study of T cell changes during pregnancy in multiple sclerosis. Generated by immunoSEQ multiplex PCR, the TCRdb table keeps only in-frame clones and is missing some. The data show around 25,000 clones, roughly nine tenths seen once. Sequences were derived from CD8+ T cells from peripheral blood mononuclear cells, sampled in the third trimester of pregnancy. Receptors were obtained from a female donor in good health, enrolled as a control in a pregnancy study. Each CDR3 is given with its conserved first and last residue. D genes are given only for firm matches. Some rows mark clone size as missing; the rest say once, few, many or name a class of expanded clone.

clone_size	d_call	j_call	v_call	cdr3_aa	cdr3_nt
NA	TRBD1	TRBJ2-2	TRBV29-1	CSVTGEGNTGELFF	TGCAGCGTTACAGGGGAAGGTAACACCGGGGAGCTGTTTTTT
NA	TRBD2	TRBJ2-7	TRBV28	CASSPRTSGSLYEQYF	TGTGCCAGCAGTCCGCGGACTAGCGGGAGTCTCTACGAGCAGTACTTC
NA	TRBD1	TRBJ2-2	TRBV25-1	CASSGGQGEVGELFF	TGTGCCAGCAGTGGGGGACAGGGGGAAGTCGGGGAGCTGTTTTTT
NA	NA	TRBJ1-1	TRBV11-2	CASSFPQDGGQNTEAFF	TGTGCCAGCAGCTTTCCCCAGGATGGGGGACAGAACACTGAAGCTTTCTTT
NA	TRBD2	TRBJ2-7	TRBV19	CASSLAGGFNYDEQYF	TGTGCCAGTAGCCTAGCGGGGGGGTTCAACTACGACGAGCAGTACTTC
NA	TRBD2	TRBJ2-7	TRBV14	CASSPGGYEQYF	TGTGCCAGCAGCCCGGGGGGGTACGAGCAGTACTTC
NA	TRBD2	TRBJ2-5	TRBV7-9	CASSWGLAYQETQYF	TGTGCCAGCAGCTGGGGACTAGCGTACCAAGAGACCCAGTACTTC
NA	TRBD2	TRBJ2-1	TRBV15	CATSSRLAGGGGEQFF	TGTGCCACCAGCAGTCGACTAGCGGGAGGAGGGGGTGAGCAGTTCTTC
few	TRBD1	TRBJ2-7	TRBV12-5	CASVGSPQGLEQYF	TGTGCTAGTGTCGGGTCCCCACAGGGGCTCGAGCAGTACTTC
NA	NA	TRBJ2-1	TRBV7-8	CASSLGTPNEQFF	TGTGCCAGCAGCCTCGGGACTCCCAATGAGCAGTTCTTC
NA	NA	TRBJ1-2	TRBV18	CASSLLRGVVGYTF	TGTGCCAGCTCACTCCTCCGCGGAGTTGTGGGCTACACCTTC
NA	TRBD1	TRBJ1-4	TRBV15	CATSRGRTGVNEKLFF	TGTGCCACCAGCAGGGGGAGGACAGGGGTTAATGAAAAACTGTTTTTT
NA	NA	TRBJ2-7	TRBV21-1	CASSRTGDTYEQYF	TGTGCCAGCAGCAGGACAGGGGATACCTACGAGCAGTACTTC
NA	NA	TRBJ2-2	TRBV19	CASKGRGDTGELFF	TGTGCCAGTAAAGGCAGGGGGGACACCGGGGAGCTGTTTTTT
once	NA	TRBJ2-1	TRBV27	CASRGLDLYEQFF	TGTGCCAGCAGGGGGCTAGATCTCTATGAGCAGTTCTTC
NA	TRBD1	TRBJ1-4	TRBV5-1	CASSLTGTGGEKLFF	TGCGCCAGCAGCTTGACCGGGACAGGGGGTGAAAAACTGTTTTTT
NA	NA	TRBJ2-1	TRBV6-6	CASSYTGDEQFF	TGTGCCAGCAGTTACACCGGGGATGAGCAGTTCTTC
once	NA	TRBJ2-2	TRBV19	CASSIEGGGELFF	TGTGCCAGTAGTATCGAAGGGGGCGGGGAGCTGTTTTTT
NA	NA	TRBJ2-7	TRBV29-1	CSVAGGGQEQYF	TGCAGCGTTGCTGGGGGCGGGCAGGAGCAGTACTTC
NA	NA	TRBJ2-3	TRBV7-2	CASSPRGPTDTQYF	TGTGCCAGCAGTCCCAGGGGACCCACAGATACGCAGTATTTT
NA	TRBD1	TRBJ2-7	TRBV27	CASSLNRDSTYEQYF	TGTGCCAGCAGTTTAAACCGGGACAGTACCTACGAGCAGTACTTC
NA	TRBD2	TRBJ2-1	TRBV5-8	CASSSGTSGGGEQFF	TGTGCCAGCAGCTCCGGGACTAGCGGGGGAGGGGAGCAGTTCTTC
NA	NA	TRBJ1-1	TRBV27	CATRTLLNTEAFF	TGTGCCACCCGGACACTTTTGAACACTGAAGCTTTCTTT
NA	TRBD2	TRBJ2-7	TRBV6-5	CASSYTSGNSYEQYF	TGTGCCAGCAGTTACACTAGCGGGAACTCCTACGAGCAGTACTTC
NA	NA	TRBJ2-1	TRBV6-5	CASSYEGGYNEQFF	TGTGCCAGCAGTTACGAGGGGGGGTACAATGAGCAGTTCTTC
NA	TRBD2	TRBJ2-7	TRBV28	CASNLAGNSYEQYF	TGTGCCAGCAACTTAGCGGGAAACTCCTACGAGCAGTACTTC
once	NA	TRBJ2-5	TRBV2	CASSSWQGETQYF	TGTGCCAGCAGCTCTTGGCAGGGGGAGACCCAGTACTTC
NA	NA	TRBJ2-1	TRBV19	CASSYDRYNEQFF	TGTGCCAGTAGTTATGACAGATACAATGAGCAGTTCTTC